This T cell receptor beta chain is from a study of OX40 agonist ivuxolimab in advanced cancers. Study information: Ivuxolimab is an agonistic anti-OX40 (CD134) antibody, and patients were treated with it. Of the patients, three showed partial responses, one with hepatocellular carcinoma and two with cutaneous melanoma. Those enrolled were 82.7% male, with a mean age of about 66 years and ages from 23 to 79.

Method: immunoSEQ multiplex PCR; TCRdb's copy keeps in-frame clones and lacks some. The table has about 50,000 clones, about 92% seen once. In germline, CDR1 is SEHNR, CDR2 FQNEAQ (reference sequence). The CDR3 extends over 13 amino acids. Trimming removed 5 bases at V and 4 bases at J, with 11 bases between. Autoimmune disease history or systemic immunosuppression was exclusionary. Sequences were derived from CD4+ or CD8+ T cells sorted from blood, sampled in a trial of the OX40 agonist ivuxolimab. The J gene is TRBJ1-1, the V gene TRBV7-9; unclear D gene. The origin of this receptor is an adult with an advanced solid tumor such as melanoma, head and neck, liver or kidney cancer. CDR3 amino acids: CASSPLAGTEAFF. In DNA, the CDR3 is TGTGCCAGCAGCCCCCTAGCCGGCACTGAAGCTTTCTTT.